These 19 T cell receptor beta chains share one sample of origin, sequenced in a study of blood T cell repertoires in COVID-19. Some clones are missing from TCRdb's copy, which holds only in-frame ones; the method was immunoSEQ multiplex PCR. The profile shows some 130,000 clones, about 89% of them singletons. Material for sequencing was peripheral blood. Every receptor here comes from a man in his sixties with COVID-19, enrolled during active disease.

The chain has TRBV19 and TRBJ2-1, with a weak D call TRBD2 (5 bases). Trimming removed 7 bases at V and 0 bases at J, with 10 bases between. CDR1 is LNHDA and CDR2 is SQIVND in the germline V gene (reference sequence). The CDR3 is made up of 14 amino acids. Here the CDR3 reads CASKSGSSYNEQFF. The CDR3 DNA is TGTGCCAGTAAAAGCGGAAGCTCCTACAATGAGCAGTTCTTC.

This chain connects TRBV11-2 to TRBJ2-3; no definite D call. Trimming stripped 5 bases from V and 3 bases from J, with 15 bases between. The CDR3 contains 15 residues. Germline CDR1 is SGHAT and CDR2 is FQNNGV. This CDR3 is CASSAQLHRTDTQYF. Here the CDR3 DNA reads TGTGCCAGCAGCGCACAGCTTCATCGAACAGATACGCAGTATTTT.

CDR3 in DNA: TGTGCCAGCTCACTTGCCAGGATGCAGTATAGCAATCAGCCCCAGCATTTT. It translates to CASSLARMQYSNQPQHF. The chain employs TRBV18 and TRBJ1-5; no reliable D call. V was cut by 4 bases and J by 0 bases, with 16 bases left in between. Per germline, CDR1 KGHSH and CDR2 LQKENI. The CDR3 contains 17 residues.

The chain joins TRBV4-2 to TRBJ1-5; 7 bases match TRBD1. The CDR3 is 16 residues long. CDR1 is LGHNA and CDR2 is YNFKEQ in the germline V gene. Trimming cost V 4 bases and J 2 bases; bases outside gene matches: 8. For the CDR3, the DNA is TGTGCCAGCAGCCCTCCTACAGGGGAGGGCAATCAGCCCCAGCATTTT. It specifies CASSPPTGEGNQPQHF.

The CDR3 DNA is TGTGCCAGCAGCCCCGACAGGGGGCGCTTTGATGAAGCTTTCTTT. Its protein product is CASSPDRGRFDEAFF. The chain recombines TRBV7-2 with TRBJ1-1, with TRBD1 identical over 10 bases. Germline V gene sequence: CDR1 SGHTA, CDR2 FQGNSA. After removal of 5 bases from V and 7 bases from J, the junction contained 10 bases not matched to a gene. This CDR3 contains 15 residues.

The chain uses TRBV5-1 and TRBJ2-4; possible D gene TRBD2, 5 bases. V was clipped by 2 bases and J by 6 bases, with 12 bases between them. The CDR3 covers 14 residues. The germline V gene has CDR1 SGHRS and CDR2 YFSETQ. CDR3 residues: CASSFIGMGNIQYF. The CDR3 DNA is TGCGCCAGCAGCTTCATCGGGATGGGAAACATTCAGTACTTC.

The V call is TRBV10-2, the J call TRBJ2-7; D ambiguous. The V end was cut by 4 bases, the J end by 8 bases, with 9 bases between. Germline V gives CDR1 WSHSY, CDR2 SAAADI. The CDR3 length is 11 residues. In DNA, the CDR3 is TGCGCCAGCAGTGCCTCTCCCCAGCAGTACTTC. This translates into CASSASPQQYF.

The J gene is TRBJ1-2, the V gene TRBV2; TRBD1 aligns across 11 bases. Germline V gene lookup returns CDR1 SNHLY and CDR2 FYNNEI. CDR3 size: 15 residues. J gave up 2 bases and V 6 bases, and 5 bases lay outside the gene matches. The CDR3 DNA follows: TGTGCCAGCAGCGGACAGGGGGCTGGAAACTATGGCTACACCTTC. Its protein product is CASSGQGAGNYGYTF. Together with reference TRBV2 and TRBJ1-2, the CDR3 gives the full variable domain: EPEVTQTPSHQVTQMGQEVILRCVPISNHLYFYWYRQILGQKVEFLVSFYNNEISEKSEIFDDQFSVERPDGSNFTLKIRSTKLEDSAMYFCASSGQGAGNYGYTFGSGTRLTVV.

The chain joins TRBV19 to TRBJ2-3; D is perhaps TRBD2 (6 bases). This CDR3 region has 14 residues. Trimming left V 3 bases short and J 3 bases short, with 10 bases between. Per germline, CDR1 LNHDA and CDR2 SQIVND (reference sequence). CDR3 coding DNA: TGTGCCAGTAGTATCGGGGGAAGGACAGATACGCAGTATTTT. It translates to CASSIGGRTDTQYF.

The CDR3 loop reads CASSIMVGGLDGELFF. CDR3 DNA: TGTGCCAGTAGTATAATGGTTGGAGGTCTCGACGGGGAGCTGTTTTTT. The gene calls are TRBV19 and TRBJ2-2; D possibly corresponds to TRBD2 (5 bases). The CDR3 is 16 amino acids. In germline, CDR1 is LNHDA, CDR2 SQIVND (reference sequence). Between the trimmed V and J ends, which lost 2 bases and 7 bases, there was a span of 17 bases.

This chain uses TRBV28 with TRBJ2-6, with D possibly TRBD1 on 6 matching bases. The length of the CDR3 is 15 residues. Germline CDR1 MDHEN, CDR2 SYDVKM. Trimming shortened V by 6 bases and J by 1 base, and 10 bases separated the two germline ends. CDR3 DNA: TGTGCCAGCAGACCCACAGGGTCTGGGGCCAACGTCCTGACTTTC. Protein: CASRPTGSGANVLTF. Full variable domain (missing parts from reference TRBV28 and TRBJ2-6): DVKVTQSSRYLVKRTGEKVFLECVQDMDHENMFWYRQDPGLGLRLIYFSYDVKMKEKGDIPEGYSVSREKKERFSLILESASTNQTSMYLCASRPTGSGANVLTFGAGSRLTVL.

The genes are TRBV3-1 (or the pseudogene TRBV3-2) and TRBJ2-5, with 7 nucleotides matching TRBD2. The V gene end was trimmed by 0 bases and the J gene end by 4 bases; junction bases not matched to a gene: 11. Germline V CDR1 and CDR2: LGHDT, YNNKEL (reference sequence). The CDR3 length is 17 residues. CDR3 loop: CASSQDSTGGIGETQYF. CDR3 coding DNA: TGTGCCAGCAGCCAAGATTCGACGGGGGGTATAGGAGAGACCCAGTACTTC.

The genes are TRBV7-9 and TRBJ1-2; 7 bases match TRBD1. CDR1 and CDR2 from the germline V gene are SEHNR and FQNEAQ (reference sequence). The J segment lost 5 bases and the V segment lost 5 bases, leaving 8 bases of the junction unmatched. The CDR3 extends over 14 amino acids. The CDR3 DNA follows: TGTGCCAGCAGCCTACCGGGACAGATATATGGCTACACCTTC. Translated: CASSLPGQIYGYTF.

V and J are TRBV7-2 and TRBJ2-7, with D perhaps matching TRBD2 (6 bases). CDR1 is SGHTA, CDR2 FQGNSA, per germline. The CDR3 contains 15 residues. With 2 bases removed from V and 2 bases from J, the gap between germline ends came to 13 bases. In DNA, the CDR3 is TGTGCCAGCAGCTTAACGGTGGGGGGTACCTACGAGCAGTACTTC. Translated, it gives CASSLTVGGTYEQYF.

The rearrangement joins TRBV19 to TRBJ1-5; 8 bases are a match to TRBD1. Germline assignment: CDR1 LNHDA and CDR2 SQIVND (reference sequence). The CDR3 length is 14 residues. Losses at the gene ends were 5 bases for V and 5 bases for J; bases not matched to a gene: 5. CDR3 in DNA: TGTGCCAGTAGTGGGCACAGGGGGGATCAGCCCCAGCATTTT. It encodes CASSGHRGDQPQHF.

CDR3 in amino acids: CASSLTNPDTQYF. The CDR3 DNA sequence: TGTGCCAGCTCCCTGACAAATCCCGATACGCAGTATTTT. V gene TRBV18 combines with J gene TRBJ2-3; D unclear. Per the germline V gene, CDR1 is KGHSH and CDR2 is LQKENI. This CDR3 spans 13 amino acids. Trimming took 6 bases from V and 6 from J, leaving 13 bases between them.

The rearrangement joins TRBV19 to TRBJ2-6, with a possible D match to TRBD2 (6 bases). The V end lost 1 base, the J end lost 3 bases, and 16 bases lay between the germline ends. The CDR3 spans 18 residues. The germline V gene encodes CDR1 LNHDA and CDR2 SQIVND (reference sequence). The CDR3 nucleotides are TGTGCCAGTAGTATAGCTGGGCAGGCGGGGAGTGGGGCCAACGTCCTGACTTTC. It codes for CASSIAGQAGSGANVLTF.

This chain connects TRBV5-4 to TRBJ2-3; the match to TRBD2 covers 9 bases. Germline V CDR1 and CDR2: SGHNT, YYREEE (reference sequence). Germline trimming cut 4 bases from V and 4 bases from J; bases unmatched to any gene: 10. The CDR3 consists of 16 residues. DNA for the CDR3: TGTGCCAGCAGCCCAGCTCGTGGCGGGGGGGCAGATACGCAGTATTTT. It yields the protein CASSPARGGGADTQYF.

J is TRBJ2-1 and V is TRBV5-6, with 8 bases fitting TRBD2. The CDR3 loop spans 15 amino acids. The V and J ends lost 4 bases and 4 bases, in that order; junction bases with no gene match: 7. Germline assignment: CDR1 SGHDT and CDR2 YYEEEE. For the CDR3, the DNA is TGTGCCAGCAGCGTACTAGCGGCTATTTACAATGAGCAGTTCTTC. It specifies CASSVLAAIYNEQFF.